The 10 T cell receptor beta chains below come from one sample, sequenced in a study of vaccination effects on CD4 cells after COVID-19. Their antigens are not known. Using immunoSEQ multiplex PCR, the repertoire was profiled, and TCRdb retains in-frame clones only, with some absent. The sample lists 25,000 to 30,000 clones, around 75% seen once, with approximately 31% in the top ten. CD4+ T cells specific for antigen were expanded with viral peptide pools by the ViraFEST assay before sequencing. CD4+ T cells were isolated after 10 days of culture. According to the study, vaccine recipients showed no prior SARS-CoV-2 infection and negative nucleocapsid antibodies. Sequencing was performed on CD4+ T cells from PBMCs cultured with SARS-CoV-2 spike peptides, taken before COVID-19 vaccination. The source of these receptors is a human donor who received a COVID-19 vaccine.

This clone was recorded a few times. The chain uses TRBV12-5 and TRBJ1-1, with a possible D match to TRBD1 (6 bases). Trimming took off 2 bases at V and 1 base at J, with 14 bases between the two ends. From germline, CDR1 is LGHNT and CDR2 FRNRAP. This CDR3 spans 16 amino acids. In nucleotides, the CDR3 is TGTGCTAGTGGTTTGCTGAGGACAGCTTCGAACACTGAAGCTTTCTTT. It specifies CASGLLRTASNTEAFF.

CDR3 sequence reads: CSVGAPTGGRWYGYTF. In DNA form, the CDR3 reads TGCAGCGTTGGGGCGCCGACAGGGGGCAGGTGGTATGGCTACACCTTC. The chain joins TRBV29-1 to TRBJ1-2; TRBD1 aligns across 10 bases. CDR1 is SQVTM, CDR2 ANQGSEA, per germline. This CDR3 comprises 16 residues. Trimming cost V 4 bases and J 5 bases; bases outside gene matches: 13. The full variable domain, in which reference TRBV29-1 and TRBJ1-2 provide the parts outside the CDR3, is SAVISQKPSRDICQRGTSLTIQCQVDSQVTMMFWYRQQPGQSLTLIATANQGSEATYESGFVIDKFPISRPNLTFSTLTVSNMSPEDSSIYLCSVGAPTGGRWYGYTFGSGTRLTVV.

The chain employs TRBV11-2 and TRBJ2-7; D gene unclear. The CDR3 totals 17 residues. Germline CDR1 is SGHAT and CDR2 is FQNNGV. V lost 1 base, J lost 2 bases, and 18 bases lay in between. The CDR3 sequence is CASSLVTASPLPYEQYF. In DNA form, the CDR3 reads TGTGCCAGCAGCTTAGTTACAGCTAGTCCTTTACCCTACGAGCAGTACTTC. The complete variable domain, with remaining parts taken from reference TRBV11-2 and TRBJ2-7, reads EAGVAQSPRYKIIEKRQSVAFWCNPISGHATLYWYQQILGQGPKLLIQFQNNGVVDDSQLPKDRFSAERLKGVDSTLKIQPAKLEDSAVYLCASSLVTASPLPYEQYFGPGTRLTVT.

This clone has more than one count but fewer than ten. V usage is TRBV10-1 and J usage is TRBJ1-2, with TRBD1 identical over 7 bases. Looked up from germline, CDR1 is WNHNN and CDR2 is SYGVQD (reference sequence). This CDR3 has 12 residues. The CDR3 is CASSGTVYGYTF. CDR3 nucleotide sequence: TGCGCATCCAGTGGGACAGTCTATGGCTACACCTTC.

This clone appeared a few times. V gene TRBV14 combines with J gene TRBJ1-4; no clear D. Germline lookup yields CDR1 SGHDN and CDR2 FVKESK. Trimming stripped 4 bases from V and 3 bases from J, with 15 bases between. The length of the CDR3 is 16 residues. The CDR3 loop reads CASSPGPTRANEKLFF. The CDR3 DNA follows: TGTGCCAGCAGCCCGGGCCCCACTCGAGCTAATGAAAAACTGTTTTTT.

This clone was recorded only once. The chain has TRBV4-2 and TRBJ1-2; 10 bases match TRBD1. This CDR3 is 19 amino acids long. The germline V gene has CDR1 LGHNA and CDR2 YNFKEQ. Unmatched junction bases numbered 15, after V lost 1 base and J lost 4 bases. The CDR3 loop is CASSQGLLGQGFGGYGYTF. In nucleotides, the CDR3 is TGTGCCAGCAGCCAAGGACTCCTGGGACAGGGGTTTGGCGGCTATGGCTACACCTTC.

The CDR3, as DNA: TGTGCCAGCAGTTTACTGGGGGGGACTGAAGCTTTCTTT. Amino acid sequence: CASSLLGGTEAFF. This chain joins TRBV27 and TRBJ1-1, with a weak D call TRBD1 (5 bases). This CDR3 has 13 amino acids. Looked up from germline, CDR1 is MNHEY and CDR2 is SMNVEV (reference sequence). V was trimmed by 2 bases and J by 5 bases, leaving 9 bases between them.

The J gene is TRBJ2-4, the V gene TRBV20-1; 8 positions agree with TRBD1. Germline assignment: CDR1 DFQATT and CDR2 SNEGSKA (reference sequence). The CDR3 covers 12 residues. After removal of 3 bases from V and 11 bases from J, the junction contained 6 bases not matched to a gene. The CDR3, as DNA: TGCAGTGCTAGTGCCGACAGGGGACTTCAGTACTTC. This encodes CSASADRGLQYF.

The chain links TRBV7-9 to TRBJ1-2; D uncertain. With 1 base removed from V and 8 bases from J, the gap between germline ends came to 17 bases. Germline loops: CDR1 SEHNR, CDR2 FQNEAQ (reference sequence). The CDR3 length is 15 residues. The DNA for the CDR3 is TGTGCCAGCAGCTTAGAGCGGACTGGGTTCCCGGGCTACACCTTC. As protein: CASSLERTGFPGYTF.

The chain employs TRBV19 and TRBJ1-1, with D unclear. Deletions cut 4 bases from V and 0 bases from J, with 9 bases between. CDR1 and CDR2 from the germline V gene are LNHDA and SQIVND (reference sequence). This CDR3 spans 14 amino acids. The DNA of the CDR3 is TGTGCCAGTAGTAAGGACCAAATGAACACTGAAGCTTTCTTT. Protein sequence: CASSKDQMNTEAFF.